The source of this T cell receptor beta chain is a study of cytomegalovirus exposure and HLA in healthy donors. Study-wide results and caveats: Per published accounts, TCR beta sequences correctly predicted the HLA-A and HLA-B alleles of most subjects. In vitro experiments confirmed that a few CMV-associated chains were specific for CMV antigens.

The PCR contained 60 Vbeta and 13 Jbeta primers. The assay was immunoSEQ multiplex PCR, and TCRdb's table has in-frame clones only and misses some. The data contain roughly 180,000 clones, 70% to 80% of them singletons. V lost 0 bases, J lost 2 bases, and 2 bases stayed unmatched. The germline V gene has CDR1 SGHRS and CDR2 YFSETQ. The CDR3 runs to 15 residues. Concerning this clone: As yet, its antigen is unknown.

The chain couples TRBV5-1 to TRBJ2-1; 7 bases line up with TRBD2. Material for sequencing was PBMCs. The receptor was isolated from a female donor in good health and CMV-seronegative. The CDR3: CASSLDGGAYNEQFF. The DNA of the CDR3 is TGCGCCAGCAGCTTGGATGGGGGGGCCTACAATGAGCAGTTCTTC.